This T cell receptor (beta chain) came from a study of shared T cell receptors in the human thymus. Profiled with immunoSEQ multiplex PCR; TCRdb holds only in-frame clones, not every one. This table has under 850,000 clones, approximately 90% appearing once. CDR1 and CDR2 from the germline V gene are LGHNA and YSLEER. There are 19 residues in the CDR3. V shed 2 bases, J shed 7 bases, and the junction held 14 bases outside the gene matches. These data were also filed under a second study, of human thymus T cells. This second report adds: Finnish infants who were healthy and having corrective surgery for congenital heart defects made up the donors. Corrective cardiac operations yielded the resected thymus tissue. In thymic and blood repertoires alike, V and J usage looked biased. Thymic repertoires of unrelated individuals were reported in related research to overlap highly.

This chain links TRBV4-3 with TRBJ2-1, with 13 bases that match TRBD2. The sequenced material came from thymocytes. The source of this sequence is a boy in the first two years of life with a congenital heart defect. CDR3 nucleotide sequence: TGCGCCAGCAGCCAAACCGGGACTAGCGGGATTTCTCACCGGAATGAGCAGTTCTTC. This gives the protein CASSQTGTSGISHRNEQFF.